Following are 14 T cell receptor beta chains from one sample sequenced in a study of cytomegalovirus exposure and HLA in healthy donors. TCRdb's copy holds only in-frame clones and misses some; the assay was immunoSEQ multiplex PCR. The sample shows some 130,000 clones, about 94% of them seen only once. Sample: PBMCs. These receptors were obtained from a man younger than 35 in good health and CMV-seropositive.

The rearrangement joins TRBV11-3 to TRBJ2-5, with TRBD2 as a possible D gene (6 bases). With 3 bases removed from V and 5 bases from J, the gap between germline ends came to 13 bases. This CDR3 has 14 amino acids. Germline V gene sequence: CDR1 SGHNT, CDR2 YENEEA. The CDR3, as DNA: TGTGCCAGCAGCTTCGGGGGAGATGAGGAGACCCAGTACTTC. Residues: CASSFGGDEETQYF.

This chain links TRBV11-2 with TRBJ1-1; no firm D call. The germline V and J ends were trimmed by 2 bases and 2 bases, with 6 bases remaining between them. Looked up from germline, CDR1 is SGHAT and CDR2 is FQNNGV. The CDR3 has 13 amino acids. The chain's CDR3 is CASSLSRNTEAFF. The DNA of the CDR3 is TGTGCCAGCAGCTTAAGTAGAAACACTGAAGCTTTCTTT.

V and J are TRBV28 and TRBJ2-7; D not certain. Germline V gene sequence: CDR1 MDHEN, CDR2 SYDVKM. This CDR3 region has 16 residues. Trimming stripped 5 bases from V and 4 bases from J, with 21 bases between. CDR3 in DNA: TGTGCCAGCAGTGTGAGGTGGCCGACTCCCCCGTACGAGCAGTACTTC. Its protein product is CASSVRWPTPPYEQYF.

The rearrangement links TRBV19 to TRBJ1-2, with 7 bases aligning to TRBD1. CDR1 and CDR2 (germline): LNHDA, SQIVND (reference sequence). This CDR3 has 14 amino acids. The ends lost 4 bases at V and 2 bases at J; junction bases unmatched: 4. CDR3 in amino acids: CASSKGASNYGYTF. DNA for the CDR3: TGTGCCAGTAGTAAGGGGGCTTCGAACTATGGCTACACCTTC.

The V and J genes are TRBV19 and TRBJ2-5; 11 nucleotides align to TRBD1. Looked up from germline, CDR1 is LNHDA and CDR2 is SQIVND (reference sequence). The CDR3 totals 17 residues. The trim removed 5 bases at V and 5 bases at J, leaving 13 bases unmatched. The CDR3 DNA reads TGTGCCAGTAGTTCATGGGGACAGGGGGAGAGTGAGGAGACCCAGTACTTC. Protein product: CASSSWGQGESEETQYF.

V and J are TRBV29-1 and TRBJ1-2, with no clear D. Germline V gene sequence: CDR1 SQVTM, CDR2 ANQGSEA. Trimming left V 3 bases short and J 0 bases short, with 8 bases between. CDR3 length: 13 amino acids. The chain's CDR3 is CSVEAVANYGYTF. DNA of the CDR3: TGCAGCGTTGAGGCGGTAGCTAACTATGGCTACACCTTC.

This chain joins TRBV6-5 and TRBJ2-7, with 8 nucleotides matching TRBD1. This CDR3 contains 14 residues. V lost 6 bases, J lost 2 bases, and 6 bases stayed unmatched. CDR1 and CDR2 from the germline V gene are MNHEY and SVGAGI. As DNA, the CDR3 is TGTGCCAGCAGAAAATACAGGGGGACCTACGAGCAGTACTTC. It encodes CASRKYRGTYEQYF.

The chain recombines TRBV25-1 with TRBJ2-3, with D unresolved. Trimming removed 4 bases at V and 2 bases at J, with 4 bases between. Germline lookup yields CDR1 MGHDK and CDR2 SYGVNS. The CDR3 is 12 residues long. In DNA form, the CDR3 reads TGTGCCAGCAGTGGCGCCACAGATACGCAGTATTTT. Amino acid sequence: CASSGATDTQYF.

Written as DNA, the CDR3 is TGTGCCAGTAGTCAGGGCCTGAACACTGAAGCTTTCTTT. This translates into CASSQGLNTEAFF. J is TRBJ1-1 and V is TRBV19; D possibly corresponds to TRBD1 (5 bases). The CDR3 runs to 13 residues. The germline gives CDR1 LNHDA, CDR2 SQIVND (reference sequence). Trimming left V 5 bases short and J 0 bases short, with 7 bases between.

V gene TRBV28 combines with J gene TRBJ2-4; TRBD1 is a possible D gene (6 bases). Germline V lookup: CDR1 MDHEN, CDR2 SYDVKM. The CDR3 length is 14 residues. The V gene lost 6 bases and the J gene lost 2 bases, with 11 bases spanning the gap. The CDR3 sequence: CASSTGWTKNIQYF. CDR3 nucleotide sequence: TGTGCCAGCAGCACAGGGTGGACCAAAAACATTCAGTACTTC.

The chain couples TRBV6-6 to TRBJ2-5; perhaps TRBD1 as D (5 bases). Germline CDR1 MNHNY, CDR2 SVGAGI (reference sequence). The CDR3 sequence is 14 residues long. V gave up 0 bases and J gave up 4 bases, with 9 bases separating them. This CDR3 is CASSYSLGAETQYF. DNA for the CDR3: TGTGCCAGCAGTTACTCGTTAGGGGCAGAGACCCAGTACTTC.

The rearrangement uses TRBV27 and TRBJ2-7; TRBD2 matches at 7 bases. The CDR3 loop spans 14 amino acids. J lost 5 bases, V lost 2 bases, and 6 bases had no gene match. The germline V gene encodes CDR1 MNHEY and CDR2 SMNVEV (reference sequence). CDR3 region: CASSLGGSLNEQYF. In DNA form, the CDR3 reads TGTGCCAGCAGTTTAGGCGGGAGCCTCAACGAGCAGTACTTC.

This chain uses TRBV9 with TRBJ1-5, with D hard to call. V was pared by 1 base and J by 2 bases, with 10 bases between. CDR3 length equals 15 residues. In germline, CDR1 is SGDLS, CDR2 YYNGEE. CDR3 loop: CASSVSGSGNQPQHF. As DNA, the CDR3 is TGTGCCAGCAGCGTAAGCGGATCTGGCAATCAGCCCCAGCATTTT.

This rearrangement joins TRBV5-5 to TRBJ2-3, with D unresolved. The CDR3 contains 14 residues. Trimming took off 2 bases at V and 3 bases at J, with 10 bases between the two ends. Germline V gene data show CDR1 as SGHKS and CDR2 as YYEKEE (reference sequence). This CDR3 reads CASSFDTSTDTQYF. The CDR3, as DNA: TGTGCCAGCAGCTTCGACACCTCAACAGATACGCAGTATTTT.